Below, 21 T cell receptor beta chains from the same sample are listed, as sequenced in a study of blood T cells in healthy people across ages. The use of a sample-barcoded 5' primer and a J-beta primer mix characterized a second PCR of roughly 6 to 11 cycles. TCRdb processed the 5' RACE reads anew with MiXCR; each CDR3 protein has one entry. Here the sample spans hundreds of thousands of distinct CDR3 sequences, 40% to 65% being singletons. Sequencing was done on a sample of blood. These TCRs come from an elderly woman in good health.

This clonotype was counted a few times. This chain links TRBV7-8 with TRBJ2-6; D is possibly TRBD1 or TRBD2 (6 bases each). Per germline, CDR1 SGHVS and CDR2 FQNEAQ. The CDR3 totals 14 residues. Trimming pared 1 base from V and 12 bases from J, leaving 13 bases between. The CDR3 here is CASSLGGDNIVLTF. DNA for the CDR3: TGTGCCAGCAGCTTAGGGGGGGACAACATCGTCCTGACTTTC.

For this clonotype: This clone may be a read error of a much larger clone one base away. The chain has TRBV7-3 and TRBJ2-5; no clear D. The DNA end favors TRBJ2-1, so the J call may be wrong. The CDR3 loop spans 13 amino acids. CDR1 and CDR2 (germline): SGHTA, FQGTGA. The CDR3 sequence: CASSEQIQETQFF. CDR3 bases: TGTGCCAGCAGCGAACAAATTCAAGAGACCCAGTTCTTC.

Notes on this clonotype: A much larger clone lies one base from this, so it may be a read error. The rearrangement uses TRBV6-6 and TRBJ1-2; the D is unclear. Germline loops: CDR1 MNHNY, CDR2 SVGAGI (reference sequence). V was clipped by 6 bases and J by 2 bases, with 10 bases between them. The CDR3 runs 13 residues. In nucleotides, the CDR3 is TGTGCCAGCAGACCCCCAAAGAACTATGGCTACACCTTC. This translates into CASRPPKNYGYTF.

The chain recombines TRBV11-2 with TRBJ2-1, with D tentatively TRBD2 (7 bases). Germline V lookup: CDR1 SGHAT, CDR2 FQNNGV. V lost 0 bases to trimming and J lost 7 bases, with 13 bases between them. CDR3 length: 15 residues. The CDR3 coding sequence is TGTGCCAGCAGCTTAGATCGGGCGGGGGCTAATGAGCAGTTCTTC. It translates to CASSLDRAGANEQFF.

In this sample, this clonotype turned up a few times. The chain has TRBV10-3 and TRBJ2-2, with 10 bases matching TRBD2. CDR1 and CDR2 from the germline V gene are ENHRY and SYGVKD. Trimming at V came to 6 bases and at J to 2 bases, leaving 9 bases not matched to a gene. The CDR3 consists of 17 residues. The DNA for the CDR3 is TGTGCCATCAGGAAAAGCGGGGGGGCAAGCAACACCGGGGAGCTGTTTTTT. Residues: CAIRKSGGASNTGELFF.

J is TRBJ2-7 and V is TRBV6-6, with TRBD1 matching 9 bases. CDR1 is MNHNY, CDR2 SVGAGI, per germline (reference sequence). The CDR3 extends over 15 amino acids. Trimming took 2 bases from V and 6 from J; bases not matched to a gene: 8. The CDR3 DNA is TGTGCCAGCAGTTACCCCGGACAGGGGATAGTCGAGCAGTACTTC. Its translation: CASSYPGQGIVEQYF.

This clonotype came up many times. The chain uses TRBV9 and TRBJ1-2; D unresolved. The length of the CDR3 is 13 residues. Germline V lookup: CDR1 SGDLS, CDR2 YYNGEE. The germline V and J ends were trimmed by 1 base and 4 bases, with 8 bases remaining between them. For the CDR3, the DNA is TGTGCCAGCAGCGTAACGGGCAGCTATGGCTACACCTTC. Its protein is CASSVTGSYGYTF.

With regard to this clonotype: A much larger clone differs by one base, so this may be a read error. The J gene is TRBJ2-1, the V gene TRBV9, with D tentatively TRBD2 (5 bases). The J call could be wrong; TRBJ2-7 is a better fit for the DNA end. This CDR3 has 15 amino acids. Germline V CDR1 and CDR2: SGDLS, YYNGEE. CDR3 amino acids: CASSVAGSSYNEQYF. The CDR3 nucleotides are TGTGCCAGCAGCGTAGCGGGGAGCTCCTACAATGAGCAGTACTTC.

This clonotype has just a few counts. The chain recombines TRBV6-1 with TRBJ1-6; D gene uncertain. Trimming removed 5 bases at V and 0 bases at J, with 14 bases between. Germline assignment: CDR1 MNHNS and CDR2 SASEGT. This CDR3 is 17 amino acids long. CDR3 nucleotide sequence: TGTGCCAGCAGTCCATCGGTCCTCAGCTCCTATAATTCACCCCTCCACTTT. Protein product: CASSPSVLSSYNSPLHF.

The chain employs TRBV5-6 and TRBJ2-5; 7 bases are a match to TRBD2. CDR1 SGHDT and CDR2 YYEEEE come from the germline V gene. The V and J ends lost 2 bases and 0 bases, in that order; junction bases with no gene match: 7. This CDR3 is built from 16 residues. For the CDR3, the DNA is TGTGCCAGCAGCTTAACCAGCGGGGCGTACCAAGAGACCCAGTACTTC. Translating it yields CASSLTSGAYQETQYF.

This clonotype was observed many times. V usage is TRBV28 and J usage is TRBJ2-1; TRBD2 might be the D (6 bases). V was trimmed by 7 bases and J by 3 bases, leaving 13 bases between them. CDR1 is MDHEN and CDR2 is SYDVKM in the germline V gene. The CDR3 runs to 14 residues. In DNA form, the CDR3 reads TGTGCCAGCAAGAAAGGGACTTACTACAATGAGCAGTTCTTC. Translation gives CASKKGTYYNEQFF.

Comment on this clonotype: A much larger clonotype is one base distant, so this may be a read error. This chain connects TRBV5-1 to TRBJ1-6; D gene uncertain. Deletions cut 4 bases from V and 7 bases from J, with 12 bases between. This CDR3 region has 14 residues. CDR1 is SGHRS and CDR2 is YFSETQ in the germline V gene. The CDR3 region is CASSVASDNSPLHF. The CDR3, as DNA: TGCGCCAGCAGCGTGGCCAGCGACAATTCACCCCTCCACTTT.

The rearrangement links TRBV6-1 to TRBJ2-5; 8 bases are a match to TRBD2. CDR3 length: 19 residues. Looked up from germline, CDR1 is MNHNS and CDR2 is SASEGT. V dropped 2 bases and J dropped 4; count of bases not matched to a gene: 18. CDR3 in DNA: TGTGCCAGCAGTGAAACGGCGGAAGGAGCGGGACTAGTGGGAGAGACCCAGTACTTC. Its translation: CASSETAEGAGLVGETQYF.

This chain joins TRBV28 and TRBJ2-5; 13 nucleotides match TRBD2. The germline gives CDR1 MDHEN, CDR2 SYDVKM. CDR3 length equals 17 residues. The trim removed 4 bases at V and 0 bases at J, leaving 5 bases unmatched. The CDR3 DNA follows: TGTGCCAGCAGTTCAAGGACTAGCGGGGGCCACCAAGAGACCCAGTACTTC. Its protein product is CASSSRTSGGHQETQYF.

Comment on this clonotype: A much larger clonotype is one base distant, so this may be a read error. The V call is TRBV6-2 or TRBV6-3, the J call TRBJ2-1; 8 positions agree with TRBD1. Germline values: CDR1 MNHEY, CDR2 SVGEGT. This CDR3 region has 17 residues. V gave up 7 bases and J gave up 9 bases; unmatched junction bases: 20. The CDR3 loop is CASKVVRQGFVFSEQFF. CDR3 DNA: TGTGCCAGCAAAGTGGTCCGACAGGGGTTCGTATTTAGTGAGCAGTTCTTC.

The chain is built from TRBV9 and TRBJ2-5; D not resolved. Matching the DNA end better, TRBJ2-7 makes the J call doubtful. The CDR3 spans 14 residues. Germline-derived CDR1 and CDR2 are SGDLS and YYNGEE. The CDR3 sequence: CASSVDGISYEQYF. The CDR3 DNA reads as TGTGCCAGCAGCGTGGACGGAATCTCCTACGAGCAGTACTTC.

This clonotype was detected ten times or more. The V and J genes are TRBV2 and TRBJ1-2, with D possibly being TRBD1 (6 bases). The ends were cut back, 0 bases at V and 8 bases at J, with 19 bases in the middle. Germline-derived CDR1 and CDR2 are SNHLY and FYNNEI. The CDR3 covers 16 residues. The CDR3, as DNA: TGTGCCAGCAGTGAAGCGCAACGGGGGGGCGCAAAGGGCTACACCTTC. Residues: CASSEAQRGGAKGYTF.

The J gene is TRBJ2-7, the V gene TRBV29-1; TRBD2 matches 8 bases. Per the germline V gene, CDR1 is SQVTM and CDR2 is ANQGSEA. The J segment lost 0 bases and the V segment lost 7 bases, leaving 8 bases of the junction unmatched. The CDR3 length is 14 residues. The CDR3 sequence: CSGAIAGRSYEQYF. The DNA for the CDR3 is TGCAGCGGGGCCATAGCGGGGCGCTCCTACGAGCAGTACTTC.

The chain uses TRBV5-1 and TRBJ1-2, with 7 bases aligning to TRBD1. CDR3 size: 15 residues. From germline, CDR1 is SGHRS and CDR2 YFSETQ. V gave up 0 bases and J gave up 7 bases; unmatched junction bases: 9. The CDR3 loop is CASSLEGRGTTGYTF. For the CDR3, the DNA is TGCGCCAGCAGCTTGGAAGGCAGGGGGACTACTGGCTACACCTTC. Full variable domain (missing parts from reference TRBV5-1 and TRBJ1-2): KAGVTQTPRYLIKTRGQQVTLSCSPISGHRSVSWYQQTPGQGLQFLFEYFSETQRNKGNFPGRFSGRQFSNSRSEMNVSTLELGDSALYLCASSLEGRGTTGYTFGSGTRLTVV.

The chain is built from TRBV29-1 and TRBJ2-5; D possibly matches TRBD1 or TRBD2 (6 bases each). Germline assignment: CDR1 SQVTM and CDR2 ANQGSEA. This CDR3 region has 13 residues. CDR3 amino acids: CSMIRRGQETQYF. The CDR3 nucleotides are TGCAGTATGATAAGGAGGGGGCAAGAGACCCAGTACTTC.

The rearrangement links TRBV12-5 to TRBJ2-3; 8 positions match TRBD2. The germline V gene has CDR1 LGHNT and CDR2 FRNRAP. V gave up 10 bases and J gave up 0 bases; unmatched junction bases: 9. This CDR3 has 15 residues. The CDR3 DNA follows: TGTGCTACCTTGCGGGGGGTCATTAGCACAGATACGCAGTATTTT. Translating gives CATLRGVISTDTQYF. Full variable domain (missing parts from reference TRBV12-5 and TRBJ2-3): DARVTQTPRHKVTEMGQEVTMRCQPILGHNTVFWYRQTMMQGLELLAYFRNRAPLDDSGMPKDRFSAEMPDATLATLKIQPSEPRDSAVYFCATLRGVISTDTQYFGPGTRLTVL.